This TCR beta chain was profiled in a study of blood T cell repertoires in COVID-19. Study in general: From the United States, Italy and Spain came samples of acute and convalescent COVID-19. T cells, B-cell-depleted T cells, or PBMCs provided the cDNA or gDNA that served as material.

In the source study's methods: Reference gene primer amplification yielded estimated nucleated cell counts. Sequenced by immunoSEQ multiplex PCR; TCRdb stores in-frame clones only, minus some. Clone size and V and J calls were adopted from that table, with D and trimming inferred from the DNA. The sample records about 110,000 clones, almost 80% being singletons. CDR3 length equals 15 residues. The germline gives CDR1 SNHLY, CDR2 FYNNEI. The V end was cut by 6 bases, the J end by 4 bases, with 18 bases between. The chain couples TRBV2 to TRBJ1-2; possible D gene TRBD1, 6 bases. The sample comprised peripheral blood. The clonotype originates from a woman of 80 years or more with active or convalescent COVID-19. CDR3 nucleotide sequence: TGTGCCAGCAGGGGGGAACAGGGATTACTCTATGGCTACACCTTC. It is translated as CASRGEQGLLYGYTF.